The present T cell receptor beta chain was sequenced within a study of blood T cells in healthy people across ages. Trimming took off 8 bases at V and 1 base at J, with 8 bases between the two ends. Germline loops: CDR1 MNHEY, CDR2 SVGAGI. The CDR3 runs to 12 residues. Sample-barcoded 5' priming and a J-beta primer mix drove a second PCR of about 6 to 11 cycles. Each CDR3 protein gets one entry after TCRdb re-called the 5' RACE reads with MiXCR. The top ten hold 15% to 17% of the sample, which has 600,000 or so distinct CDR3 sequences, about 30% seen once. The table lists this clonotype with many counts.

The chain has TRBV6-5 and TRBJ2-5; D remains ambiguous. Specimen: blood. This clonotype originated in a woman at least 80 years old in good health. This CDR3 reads CASGRAQETQYF. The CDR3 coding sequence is TGTGCCAGCGGACGGGCCCAAGAGACCCAGTACTTC.